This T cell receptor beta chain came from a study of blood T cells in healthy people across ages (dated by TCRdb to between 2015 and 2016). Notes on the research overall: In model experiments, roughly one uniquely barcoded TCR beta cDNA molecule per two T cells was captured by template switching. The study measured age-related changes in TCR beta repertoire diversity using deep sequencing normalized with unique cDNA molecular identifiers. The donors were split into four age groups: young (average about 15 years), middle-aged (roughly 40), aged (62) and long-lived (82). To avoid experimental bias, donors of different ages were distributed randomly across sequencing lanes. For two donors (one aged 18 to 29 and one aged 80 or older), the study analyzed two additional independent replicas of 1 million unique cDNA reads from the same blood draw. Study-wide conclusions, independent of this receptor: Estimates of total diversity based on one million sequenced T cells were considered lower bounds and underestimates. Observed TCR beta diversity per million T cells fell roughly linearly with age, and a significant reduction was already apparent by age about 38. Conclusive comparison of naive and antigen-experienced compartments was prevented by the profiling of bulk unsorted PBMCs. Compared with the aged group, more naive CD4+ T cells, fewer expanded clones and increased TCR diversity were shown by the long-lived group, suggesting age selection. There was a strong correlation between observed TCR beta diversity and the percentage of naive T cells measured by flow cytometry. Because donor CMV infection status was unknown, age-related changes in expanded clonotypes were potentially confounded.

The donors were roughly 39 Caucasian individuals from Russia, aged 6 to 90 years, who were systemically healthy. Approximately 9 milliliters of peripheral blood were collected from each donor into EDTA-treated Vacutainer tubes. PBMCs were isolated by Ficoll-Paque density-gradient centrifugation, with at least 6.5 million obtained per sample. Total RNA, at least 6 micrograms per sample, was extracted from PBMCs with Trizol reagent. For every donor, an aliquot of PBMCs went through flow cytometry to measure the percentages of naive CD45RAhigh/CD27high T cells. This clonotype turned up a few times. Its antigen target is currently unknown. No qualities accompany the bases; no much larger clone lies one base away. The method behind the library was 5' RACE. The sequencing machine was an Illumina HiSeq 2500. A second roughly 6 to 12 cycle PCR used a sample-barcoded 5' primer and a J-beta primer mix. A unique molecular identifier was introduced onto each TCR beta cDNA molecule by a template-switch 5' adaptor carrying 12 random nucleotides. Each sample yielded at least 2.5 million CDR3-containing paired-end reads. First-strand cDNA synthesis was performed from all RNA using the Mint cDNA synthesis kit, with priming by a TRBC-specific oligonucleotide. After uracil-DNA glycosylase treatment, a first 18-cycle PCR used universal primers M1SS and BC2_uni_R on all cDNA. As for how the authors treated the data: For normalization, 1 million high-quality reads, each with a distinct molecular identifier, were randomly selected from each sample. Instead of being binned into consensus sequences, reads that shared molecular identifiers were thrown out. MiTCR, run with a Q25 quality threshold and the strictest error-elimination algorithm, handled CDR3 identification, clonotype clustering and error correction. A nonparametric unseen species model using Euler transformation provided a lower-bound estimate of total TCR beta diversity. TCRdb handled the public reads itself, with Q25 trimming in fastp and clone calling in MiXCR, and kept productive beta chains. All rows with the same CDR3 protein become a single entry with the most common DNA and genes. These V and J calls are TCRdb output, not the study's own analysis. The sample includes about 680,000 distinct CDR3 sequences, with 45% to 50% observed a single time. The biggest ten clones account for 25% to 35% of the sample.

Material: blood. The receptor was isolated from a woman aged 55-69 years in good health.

CDR3 protein: CASSLSGTTDTQYF. The DNA sequence is given as TGTGCCAGCAGTTTAAGCGGGACCACAGATACGCAGTATTTT. The chain employs TRBV28 and TRBJ2-3; the central 7 bases match TRBD2. CDR1 MDHEN and CDR2 SYDVKM are derived from the germline V gene. Counted from cysteine to phenylalanine, this CDR3 has 14 amino acids. Only CDR3 DNA is held: 42 bases, read in frame from base 1. Trimming takes 2 bases off V and 2 bases off J; junction bases not matched to a gene: 1.